Listed below are T cell receptor beta chains from one sample, sequenced in a study of T-cell reconstitution after alpha-beta-depleted transplantation in children. MiXCR, run by TCRdb on the PCR reads, gives a single entry per CDR3 protein. The sample carries some 75,000 distinct CDR3 sequences, approximately 7.4% recorded once. The source was PBMCs from the stem cell graft donor, collected from the stem cell graft. The receptors were gathered from a human donor who donated a stem cell graft to a child with acute lymphoblastic leukemia. The CDR3 runs from the conserved cysteine through the conserved F or W. Each record gives: J gene, V gene, D gene, clone size, CDR3 DNA, CDR3 protein. D genes are given only for firm matches. Expanded clones get a size class; other rows say once, few or many, or leave the size out.

J gene: TRBJ1-1; V gene: TRBV12-3/TRBV12-4; D gene: -; clone size: many; CDR3 DNA: TGTGCCAGCAGTCACCGACCGGGAATTTCAGCGATGAACACTGAAGCTTTCTTT; CDR3 protein: CASSHRPGISAMNTEAFF
J gene: TRBJ1-2; V gene: TRBV27; D gene: -; clone size: -; CDR3 DNA: TGTGCCAGCTGGCCGGGAAGTCAGAACCGCCGGGGCTACACCTTC; CDR3 protein: CASWPGSQNRRGYTF
J gene: TRBJ2-2; V gene: TRBV20-1; D gene: -; clone size: -; CDR3 DNA: TGCAGTGCTAGCGGGAGTTACACCGGGGAGCTGTTTTTT; CDR3 protein: CSASGSYTGELFF
J gene: TRBJ2-5; V gene: TRBV7-9; D gene: TRBD2; clone size: many; CDR3 DNA: TGTGCCAGCAGCTTTAGCCTAGCGGGTCAAGAGACCCAGTACTTC; CDR3 protein: CASSFSLAGQETQYF
J gene: TRBJ2-2; V gene: TRBV4-3; D gene: -; clone size: few; CDR3 DNA: TGCGCCAGCAGCCAAGGTCGGAACACCGGGGAGCTGTTTTTT; CDR3 protein: CASSQGRNTGELFF
J gene: TRBJ2-7; V gene: TRBV5-6; D gene: TRBD2; clone size: -; CDR3 DNA: TGTGCCAGCAGCTTGGCGGCGGGAGTCTACGAGCAGTACTTC; CDR3 protein: CASSLAAGVYEQYF
J gene: TRBJ1-5; V gene: TRBV27; D gene: -; clone size: -; CDR3 DNA: TGTGCCAGCAGTTTCAGGGCAAAGTTACCCCAGCATTTT; CDR3 protein: CASSFRAKLPQHF
J gene: TRBJ2-1; V gene: TRBV28; D gene: -; clone size: -; CDR3 DNA: TGTGCCAGCAGCCCAGGAGGGAGCTCCTACAATGAGCAGTTCTTC; CDR3 protein: CASSPGGSSYNEQFF
J gene: TRBJ2-7; V gene: TRBV12-3/TRBV12-4; D gene: -; clone size: many; CDR3 DNA: TGTGCCAGCAGCCCGGGGTCCCCTACCTACGAGCAGTACTTC; CDR3 protein: CASSPGSPTYEQYF
J gene: TRBJ2-5; V gene: TRBV7-2; D gene: -; clone size: many; CDR3 DNA: TGTGCCAGCAGCTTAGCCCAGTTAGGGGAGACCCAGTACTTC; CDR3 protein: CASSLAQLGETQYF
J gene: TRBJ2-5; V gene: TRBV11-2; D gene: -; clone size: few; CDR3 DNA: TGTGCCAGCAGCCCTGGGGCAGGGATGAAGACCCAGTACTTC; CDR3 protein: CASSPGAGMKTQYF
J gene: TRBJ2-1; V gene: TRBV5-1; D gene: -; clone size: many; CDR3 DNA: TGCGCCAGCAGCTTGGGGCAGGGCTATGAGCAGTTCTTC; CDR3 protein: CASSLGQGYEQFF
J gene: TRBJ1-5; V gene: TRBV12-3/TRBV12-4; D gene: TRBD1; clone size: many; CDR3 DNA: TGTGCCAGCAGTTTTGACAGGGGGCTCAATCAGCCCCAGCATTTT; CDR3 protein: CASSFDRGLNQPQHF
J gene: TRBJ2-2; V gene: TRBV10-3; D gene: TRBD1; clone size: many; CDR3 DNA: TGTGCCATCAGATATGGGACAGGTTCGAACACCGGGGAGCTGTTTTTT; CDR3 protein: CAIRYGTGSNTGELFF
J gene: TRBJ1-2; V gene: TRBV5-1; D gene: -; clone size: many; CDR3 DNA: TGCGCCAGCAGCCCCACCCAGGGAAGTGGCTACACCTTC; CDR3 protein: CASSPTQGSGYTF
J gene: TRBJ1-3; V gene: TRBV7-6; D gene: -; clone size: many; CDR3 DNA: TGTGCCAGCAGCTTAGGCTCAGGCCGATCCTCTGGAAACACCATATATTTT; CDR3 protein: CASSLGSGRSSGNTIYF
J gene: TRBJ1-2; V gene: TRBV5-1; D gene: TRBD1; clone size: many; CDR3 DNA: TGCGCCAGCAGCTGGGACAGCACTAACTATGGCTACACCTTC; CDR3 protein: CASSWDSTNYGYTF
J gene: TRBJ2-7; V gene: TRBV7-9; D gene: -; clone size: -; CDR3 DNA: TGTGCCAGCAGCTTAGTCTCAGGGCCACTCTCCTACGAGCAGTACTTC; CDR3 protein: CASSLVSGPLSYEQYF
J gene: TRBJ2-3; V gene: TRBV29-1; D gene: TRBD2; clone size: few; CDR3 DNA: TGCAGCGTTGAGGGGCGGGGGGGTAGCACAGATACGCAGTATTTT; CDR3 protein: CSVEGRGGSTDTQYF
J gene: TRBJ2-2; V gene: TRBV5-1; D gene: -; clone size: -; CDR3 DNA: TGTGCCAGCAGCTCCCGGCTGCTCAGCGGGGAGCTGTTTTTT; CDR3 protein: CASSSRLLSGELFF
J gene: TRBJ2-2; V gene: TRBV9; D gene: TRBD2; clone size: many; CDR3 DNA: TGTGCCAGCAGCGTAGATGGCGGGAGGGGCACCGGGGAGCTGTTTTTT; CDR3 protein: CASSVDGGRGTGELFF
J gene: TRBJ1-1; V gene: TRBV6-5; D gene: TRBD1; clone size: many; CDR3 DNA: TGTGCCAGCAGTTCGGACAGGGGGTCTCCAATCGCTGAAGCTTTCTTT; CDR3 protein: CASSSDRGSPIAEAFF
J gene: TRBJ1-2; V gene: TRBV7-8; D gene: -; clone size: many; CDR3 DNA: TGTGCCAGCAGCTCGATCGGACAGAACTATGGCTACACCTTC; CDR3 protein: CASSSIGQNYGYTF
J gene: TRBJ2-3; V gene: TRBV6-1; D gene: TRBD2; clone size: -; CDR3 DNA: TGTGCCAGGTGGACTAGCGGGCCCCCAGATACGCAGTATTTT; CDR3 protein: CARWTSGPPDTQYF
J gene: TRBJ2-1; V gene: TRBV28; D gene: TRBD2; clone size: -; CDR3 DNA: TGTGCCAGCACCTTTAGCGGGGCCCCCTACAATGAGCAGTTCTTC; CDR3 protein: CASTFSGAPYNEQFF
J gene: TRBJ1-5; V gene: TRBV10-3; D gene: -; clone size: -; CDR3 DNA: TGTGCCATCATTACAGCGTATAATCAGCCCCAGCATTTT; CDR3 protein: CAIITAYNQPQHF
J gene: TRBJ1-2; V gene: TRBV7-2; D gene: TRBD1; clone size: many; CDR3 DNA: TGTGCCAGCAGCCCACAAAACAGGGGCGACTACACCTTC; CDR3 protein: CASSPQNRGDYTF
J gene: TRBJ2-5; V gene: TRBV4-1; D gene: -; clone size: many; CDR3 DNA: TGCGCCAGCAGCCAAAGCAGGGGAGGAAAGACCCAGTACTTC; CDR3 protein: CASSQSRGGKTQYF
J gene: TRBJ1-5; V gene: TRBV19; D gene: -; clone size: few; CDR3 DNA: TGTGCCAGTAAGCCCGTGACAGGAAGCAATCAGCCCCAGCATTTT; CDR3 protein: CASKPVTGSNQPQHF
J gene: TRBJ2-7; V gene: TRBV9; D gene: TRBD1; clone size: -; CDR3 DNA: TGTGCCAGCAGCGTCCGGGACAGCCACTACGAGCAGTACTTC; CDR3 protein: CASSVRDSHYEQYF
J gene: TRBJ2-2; V gene: TRBV5-5; D gene: -; clone size: few; CDR3 DNA: TGTGCCAGCAGCTTGGAGAGGCTGAACACCGGGGAGCTGTTTTTT; CDR3 protein: CASSLERLNTGELFF
J gene: TRBJ2-5; V gene: TRBV6-2/TRBV6-3; D gene: -; clone size: many; CDR3 DNA: TGTGCCAGCAGTTCCTGGACACTCAAGGAGACCCAGTACTTC; CDR3 protein: CASSSWTLKETQYF
J gene: TRBJ2-7; V gene: TRBV7-9; D gene: TRBD1; clone size: many; CDR3 DNA: TGTGCCAGCAGTCCTACCGGGACAGGGGGAAAGAGGCAGTACTTC; CDR3 protein: CASSPTGTGGKRQYF
J gene: TRBJ1-3; V gene: TRBV20-1; D gene: -; clone size: many; CDR3 DNA: TGCAGTGCTAGAGAACCCCGCGGCGGAGGAGGAAACACCATATATTTT; CDR3 protein: CSAREPRGGGGNTIYF
J gene: TRBJ1-1; V gene: TRBV12-3/TRBV12-4; D gene: TRBD1; clone size: many; CDR3 DNA: TGTGCCAGCTCGAGGGGGCCGAACACTGAAGCTTTCTTT; CDR3 protein: CASSRGPNTEAFF
J gene: TRBJ2-1; V gene: TRBV19; D gene: -; clone size: -; CDR3 DNA: TGTGCCAGTAGTCAAAGGATCTTGGATGAGCAGTTCTTC; CDR3 protein: CASSQRILDEQFF
J gene: TRBJ2-1; V gene: TRBV20-1; D gene: TRBD1; clone size: many; CDR3 DNA: TGCAGTGCGGGACAGGGGAGGTCCTACAATGAGCAGTTCTTC; CDR3 protein: CSAGQGRSYNEQFF
J gene: TRBJ1-5; V gene: TRBV7-2; D gene: -; clone size: many; CDR3 DNA: TGTGCCAGCAGCTTACGGTCATCAAATCAGCCCCAGCATTTT; CDR3 protein: CASSLRSSNQPQHF
J gene: TRBJ2-1; V gene: TRBV7-3; D gene: -; clone size: many; CDR3 DNA: TGTGCCAGCGACCCGGCGTGGAAGCGCAGATACAATGAGCAGTTCTTC; CDR3 protein: CASDPAWKRRYNEQFF
J gene: TRBJ2-3; V gene: TRBV5-6; D gene: TRBD2; clone size: many; CDR3 DNA: TGTGCCAGCAGCCGCGAGCGGGAGGGAAAAGATACGCAGTATTTT; CDR3 protein: CASSREREGKDTQYF